A single sample is the source of the 13 T cell receptor beta chains below, sequenced in a study of cytomegalovirus exposure and HLA in healthy donors. The primer mix had 60 Vbeta and 13 Jbeta primers. Clones were sequenced by immunoSEQ multiplex PCR, and TCRdb holds only the in-frame ones, with some missing. The table includes 150,000 to 200,000 clones, 60% to 80% detected once. Sample: PBMCs. These receptors were taken from a middle-aged man in good health and CMV-seropositive.

This clone was counted a few times. The chain joins TRBV6-6 to TRBJ1-1; perhaps TRBD1 as D (5 bases). V shed 0 bases and J shed 8 bases, with 10 bases lying between them. Germline CDR1 MNHNY, CDR2 SVGAGI (reference sequence). The CDR3 contains 13 residues. In DNA, the CDR3 is TGTGCCAGCAGTTACTCAGGGGCCGGGGAAGCTTTCTTT. It codes for CASSYSGAGEAFF.

The V gene is TRBV28, the J gene TRBJ2-5; the match to TRBD1 covers 11 bases. The DNA end is a closer match to TRBJ2-7, so the J assignment may be wrong. The CDR3 sequence is 15 residues long. The germline CDR1 and CDR2 sequences are MDHEN and SYDVKM. CDR3 sequence (DNA): TGTGCCAGCGGATCCGGACAGGGGGCCCCCTACGAGCAGTACTTC. Translation gives CASGSGQGAPYEQYF.

This clone appeared once. This chain joins TRBV11-3 and TRBJ2-1; 11 bases fit TRBD2. J gave up 12 bases and V 0 bases, and 4 bases lay outside the gene matches. Germline CDR1 and CDR2: SGHNT and YENEEA. This CDR3 has 14 amino acids. CDR3 in DNA: TGTGCCAGCAGCTTAGAGCCCCTAGCGGGAGGGCAGTTCTTC. The encoded protein is CASSLEPLAGGQFF.

There are a few counts of this clone. The chain uses TRBV7-9 and TRBJ2-2; D is unclear. Germline V gene data show CDR1 as SEHNR and CDR2 as FQNEAQ (reference sequence). Trimming left V 4 bases short and J 8 bases short, with 8 bases between. There are 12 residues in the CDR3. CDR3 DNA: TGTGCCAGCAGCTCCCCCCGGGGGGAGCTGTTTTTT. Its protein is CASSSPRGELFF.

The chain couples TRBV2 to TRBJ2-1, with D tentatively TRBD2 (6 bases). The CDR3 contains 13 residues. Germline V CDR1 and CDR2: SNHLY, FYNNEI. V was pared by 11 bases and J by 9 bases, with 20 bases between. As DNA, the CDR3 is TGTGCCTGCCAGTCGGGGCGGGATCTTGAGCAGTTCTTC. It yields the protein CACQSGRDLEQFF.

This clone was observed once. The chain is built from TRBV9 and TRBJ2-7, with 7 positions matching TRBD2. The germline V gene has CDR1 SGDLS and CDR2 YYNGEE. This CDR3 has 14 amino acids. J was trimmed by 6 bases and V by 0 bases; bases with no gene match: 6. The CDR3 coding sequence is TGTGCCAGCAGCGTAGGCGGGGGTGGCGGCGAGCAGTACTTC. It translates to CASSVGGGGGEQYF.

The chain recombines TRBV7-9 with TRBJ1-2; D possibly corresponds to TRBD1 (5 bases). Germline CDR1 is SEHNR and CDR2 is FQNEAQ (reference sequence). The CDR3 is made up of 17 amino acids. V lost 6 bases and J 5 bases, leaving 25 bases between the germline ends. CDR3: CASSKVGAGFFQYGYTF. The DNA of the CDR3 is TGTGCCAGCAGTAAAGTTGGGGCGGGGTTTTTTCAATATGGCTACACCTTC.

The genes are TRBV10-1 and TRBJ2-7; TRBD2 might be the D (6 bases). The CDR3 totals 13 residues. V lost 0 bases and J 8 bases, leaving 11 bases between the germline ends. The germline V gene encodes CDR1 WNHNN and CDR2 SYGVQD (reference sequence). The CDR3 is CASSESPAGQQYF. CDR3 coding DNA: TGCGCCAGCAGTGAGTCGCCAGCGGGCCAGCAGTACTTC.

The V and J genes are TRBV11-2 and TRBJ1-4, with 9 bases that match TRBD1. This CDR3 spans 18 amino acids. With 4 bases clipped from V and 6 bases from J, the junction kept 15 bases outside the gene matches. The germline gives CDR1 SGHAT, CDR2 FQNNGV. CDR3 bases: TGTGCCAGCAGCTGGGGGACAGGGATTTCTCCACGAGATGAAAAACTGTTTTTT. It encodes CASSWGTGISPRDEKLFF.

V is TRBV10-1 and J is TRBJ2-1; 16 positions match TRBD2. The CDR3 sequence is 17 residues long. The V gene end was trimmed by 3 bases and the J gene end by 7 bases; junction bases not matched to a gene: 6. CDR1 and CDR2 (germline): WNHNN, SYGVQD (reference sequence). DNA of the CDR3: TGCGCCAGCAGTGAAGGGACTAGCGGGAGGGCGAAAAATGAGCAGTTCTTC. Amino acids: CASSEGTSGRAKNEQFF.

This clone was found a few times. The chain carries TRBV6-1 and TRBJ1-1, with D perhaps TRBD1 (6 bases). V dropped 7 bases and J dropped 5 bases, with 14 bases sitting between them. CDR1 is MNHNS and CDR2 is SASEGT in the germline V gene. The CDR3 runs to 13 residues. The CDR3 here is CASTQGQGTEAFF. CDR3 DNA: TGTGCCAGCACCCAGGGGCAGGGGACTGAAGCTTTCTTT.

The chain recombines TRBV5-1 with TRBJ2-3; TRBD2 matches at 11 bases. This CDR3 is 17 amino acids long. The junction had 14 bases not matched to a gene; V was cut back by 3 bases and J by 8 bases. The germline gives CDR1 SGHRS, CDR2 YFSETQ. The CDR3, as DNA: TGCGCCAGCAGCTCCGGACTAGCGGGTGGCTTTTTGGGTACGCAGTATTTT. Protein product: CASSSGLAGGFLGTQYF.

J is TRBJ2-1 and V is TRBV11-2, with a possible D match to TRBD2 (5 bases). There are 17 residues in the CDR3. V dropped 0 bases and J dropped 4 bases, with 16 bases sitting between them. CDR1 and CDR2 (germline): SGHAT, FQNNGV. CDR3 sequence: CASSLEADRVGYNEQFF. In nucleotides, the CDR3 is TGTGCCAGCAGCTTAGAAGCGGATCGGGTGGGATACAATGAGCAGTTCTTC. The entire variable domain, with the rest obtained from reference TRBV11-2 and TRBJ2-1, is as follows: EAGVAQSPRYKIIEKRQSVAFWCNPISGHATLYWYQQILGQGPKLLIQFQNNGVVDDSQLPKDRFSAERLKGVDSTLKIQPAKLEDSAVYLCASSLEADRVGYNEQFFGPGTRLTVL.